The next 25 T cell receptor beta chains were all read from a single sample in a study of glioma-infiltrating T cells. TCR alpha and beta CDR3 regions were amplified from RNA using iRepertoire nested multiplex PCR. Using its own MiXCR run on the multiplex PCR reads, TCRdb lists one record per CDR3 protein. The table shows approximately 190,000 distinct CDR3 sequences, with 32% occurring only once. The material sequenced was glioma tissue, nonneoplastic brain tissue, or PBMCs (not recorded which). Every receptor here comes from a human donor with low-grade glioma or glioblastoma, undergoing nonglioma brain surgery, or in good health (not recorded which).

Notes on this clonotype: Possible read error: a much larger clone is one base away. The chain uses TRBV29-1 and TRBJ2-3; D may be TRBD2 (6 bases). V dropped 8 bases and J dropped 5 bases, with 14 bases sitting between them. CDR3 length equals 12 residues. Per germline, CDR1 SQVTM and CDR2 ANQGSEA. CDR3 sequence: CSPRELGDTQYF. The CDR3 bases are TGCAGCCCCCGGGAGCTTGGAGATACGCAGTATTTT.

DNA of the CDR3: TGCAGTGACCCAAAAACCACAGTGGAGACCCAGTACTTC. Residues: CSDPKTTVETQYF. The chain links TRBV20-1 to TRBJ2-5; D not certain. Germline V CDR1 and CDR2: DFQATT, SNEGSKA (reference sequence). The V end was cut by 7 bases, the J end by 5 bases, with 17 bases between. CDR3 length: 13 residues.

For this clonotype: An end of the junction differs from the germline gene, which may be a read error. This CDR3 is CASSQQDSLAF. For the CDR3, the DNA is TGTGCCAGCAGCCAACAGGACAGTCTAGCCTTC. V usage is TRBV11-1 and J usage is TRBJ1-2; TRBD1 is a possible D gene (6 bases). Germline-derived CDR1 and CDR2 are SGHAT and FQDESV (reference sequence). This CDR3 spans 11 amino acids.

This clonotype was seen many times. This rearrangement joins TRBV12-3 or TRBV12-4 to TRBJ2-1; TRBD2 matches at 7 bases. CDR3 length equals 11 residues. Unmatched junction bases numbered 4, after V lost 5 bases and J lost 12 bases. The CDR3, as DNA: TGTGCCAGCAGTACGGGGGGTCCGCAGTTCTTC. Translating it yields CASSTGGPQFF.

This clonotype has a count of ten or more. The CDR3 region has the DNA TGTGCCAGTAGCCCGGACGGTGCCTCAGATACGCAGTATTTT. This encodes CASSPDGASDTQYF. The chain uses TRBV19 and TRBJ2-3, with D uncertain. V gave up 6 bases and J gave up 4 bases, with 14 bases separating them. This CDR3 is built from 14 residues. Germline CDR1 is LNHDA and CDR2 is SQIVND (reference sequence).

Comment on this clonotype: A much larger clone lies a single base off, so this may be a read error. The genes are TRBV3-1 and TRBJ1-3; no definite D call. The CDR3 sequence is 15 residues long. Germline CDR1 is LGHDT and CDR2 is YNNKEL (reference sequence). In DNA, the CDR3 is TGTGCCAGCAGCCAAGGCGGCGACTCTGGAAACACCATGTATTTT. This gives the protein CASSQGGDSGNTMYF.

About this clonotype: This could be a read error, since a much larger clone is one nucleotide away. The chain carries TRBV19 and TRBJ1-3; D ambiguous. CDR1 LNHDA and CDR2 SQIVND come from the germline V gene (reference sequence). The CDR3 sequence is 13 residues long. The CDR3 reads CASSMTSGNNIYF. CDR3 nucleotides: TGTGCCAGTAGTATGACATCTGGAAACAACATATATTTT.

This clonotype was seen repeatedly, ten times or more. The gene calls are TRBV6-1 and TRBJ1-4; D call uncertain. Trimming removed 6 bases at V and 7 bases at J, with 9 bases between. The length of the CDR3 is 12 residues. Germline CDR1 and CDR2: MNHNS and SASEGT. This CDR3 reads CASRKGGEKLFF. The CDR3 bases are TGTGCCAGCAGGAAGGGAGGTGAAAAACTGTTTTTT.

This clonotype occurred many times. The chain uses TRBV6-2 or TRBV6-3 and TRBJ1-1; D is uncertain. V was cut by 3 bases and J by 7 bases, with 21 bases left in between. The germline CDR1 and CDR2 sequences are MNHEY and SVGEGT. The CDR3 has 16 residues. The CDR3 spells CASSYTLEKEELEAFF. CDR3 bases: TGTGCCAGCAGTTATACTTTGGAAAAGGAAGAACTTGAAGCTTTCTTT.

As concerns this clonotype: A much larger clone is a single base away; this may be a read error. The chain combines TRBV7-6 with TRBJ2-1; no definite D call. Trimming shortened V by 4 bases and J by 4 bases, and 20 bases separated the two germline ends. The V gene's germline CDR1 is SGHVS and CDR2 FNYEAQ. There are 17 residues in the CDR3. The CDR3 sequence is CASSYYPLDGSYNEQFF. The CDR3 DNA follows: TGTGCCAGCAGCTACTATCCCCTGGACGGATCGTACAATGAGCAGTTCTTC.

This clonotype appeared many times. The gene calls are TRBV6-1 and TRBJ2-2, with 8 nucleotides matching TRBD1. V shed 7 bases, J shed 3 bases, and the junction held 10 bases outside the gene matches. Germline CDR1 MNHNS, CDR2 SASEGT. This CDR3 has 16 residues. As DNA, the CDR3 is TGTGCCAGCACCACCCCGTGGGGACAGGACACCGGGGAGCTGTTTTTT. Encoded protein: CASTTPWGQDTGELFF.

To note about this clonotype: Its ends do not fully match the called genes, so a read error is possible. V gene TRBV6-5 combines with J gene TRBJ2-1; the match to TRBD2 covers 10 bases. This CDR3 has 15 amino acids. Germline V lookup: CDR1 MNHEY, CDR2 SVGAGI. The CDR3 sequence: CASSGRTSGYNDQFF. The CDR3 nucleotides are TGTGCCAGCAGTGGAAGGACTAGCGGTTACAATGATCAGTTCTTC.

This clonotype was recorded at least ten times. As DNA, the CDR3 is TGTGCCAGCAGTTACAGGGGGCTCGAGGGCTACACCTTC. Residues: CASSYRGLEGYTF. The rearrangement joins TRBV6-5 to TRBJ1-2; 7 bases align to TRBD1. This CDR3 is built from 13 residues. Looked up from germline, CDR1 is MNHEY and CDR2 is SVGAGI. With V trimmed by 2 bases and J by 8 bases, 5 bases remained unmatched.

This clonotype came up once. This sequence may be a read error, since a much larger clone differs from it by one base. CDR3 DNA sequence: TGTGCCAGCAGCTTAGACGGCCAGAGAAGAGAGTCCCAGTACTTC. Translating gives CASSLDGQRRESQYF. The rearrangement uses TRBV7-9 and TRBJ2-5; D gene ambiguous. Germline-derived CDR1 and CDR2 are SEHNR and FQNEAQ (reference sequence). The CDR3 covers 15 residues.

In its sample, this clonotype was seen a few times. The chain joins TRBV19 to TRBJ2-1; 8 bases are a match to TRBD1. V lost 9 bases to trimming and J lost 0 bases; unmatched junction nucleotides: 4. Germline loops: CDR1 LNHDA, CDR2 SQIVND (reference sequence). The CDR3 is 14 amino acids. The CDR3 bases are TGTGCCAGCGCCGACAGGGGCTCCTACAATGAGCAGTTCTTC. Its translation: CASADRGSYNEQFF.

As concerns this clonotype: Given the absence of the conserved phenylalanine or tryptophan at the CDR3 end, a read error is likely. J is TRBJ1-2 and V is TRBV28, with D uncertain. The V gene lost 7 bases and the J gene lost 11 bases, with 14 bases spanning the gap. Germline lookup yields CDR1 MDHEN and CDR2 SYDVKM. CDR3 length: 11 amino acids. This chain's CDR3 is CASNRFGGYTS. The CDR3 coding sequence is TGTGCCAGCAATCGTTTTGGCGGATACACCTCC.

Concerning this clonotype: A read error may be the cause here, since a much bigger clone is one base away. V and J are TRBV5-1 and TRBJ1-1, with D tentatively TRBD1 (5 bases). The V and J ends lost 2 bases and 4 bases respectively, with 12 bases between them. Per germline, CDR1 SGHRS and CDR2 YFSETQ. The CDR3 length is 14 residues. CDR3 in amino acids: CASSFDTQGTEAFF. DNA for the CDR3: TGCGCCAGCAGCTTTGACACCCAGGGCACTGAAGCTTTCTTT.

This clonotype showed up many times. V gene TRBV7-8 combines with J gene TRBJ2-7; 8 bases line up with TRBD2. V was pared by 5 bases and J by 5 bases, with 14 bases of the junction left unmatched. The CDR3 covers 16 residues. Per the germline V gene, CDR1 is SGHVS and CDR2 is FQNEAQ. The CDR3 loop is CASSPQSGRWIHEQYF. CDR3 coding DNA: TGTGCCAGCAGCCCTCAGAGCGGGAGATGGATACACGAGCAGTACTTC.

This clonotype came up many times. The rearrangement joins TRBV10-3 to TRBJ1-2; tentatively, D is TRBD1 (6 bases). Trimming took 3 bases from V and 8 from J, leaving 13 bases between them. This CDR3 is 13 amino acids long. Per the germline V gene, CDR1 is ENHRY and CDR2 is SYGVKD. This CDR3 reads CAISDQTGFGYTF. The DNA for the CDR3 is TGTGCCATCAGTGACCAAACAGGGTTCGGCTACACCTTC.

This clonotype was seen ten or more times. The chain links TRBV20-1 to TRBJ2-5; 11 nucleotides agree with TRBD1. V lost 5 bases to trimming and J lost 0 bases; unmatched junction nucleotides: 11. CDR3 length: 17 residues. CDR1 and CDR2 (germline): DFQATT, SNEGSKA (reference sequence). CDR3 protein: CSARGTGGYFYQETQYF. The DNA of the CDR3 is TGCAGTGCTCGCGGGACAGGGGGATACTTTTACCAAGAGACCCAGTACTTC.

Concerning this clonotype: The final CDR3 position lacks the conserved phenylalanine or tryptophan, pointing to a likely read error. V gene TRBV12-3 or TRBV12-4 combines with J gene TRBJ2-5, with D possibly TRBD1 on 6 matching bases. The ends were cut back, 7 bases at V and 6 bases at J, with 12 bases in the middle. The CDR3 loop spans 12 amino acids. In nucleotides, the CDR3 is TGTGCCAGCAAAGGGGACAAACAGACCCAGTACTTA. This codes for CASKGDKQTQYL.

This clonotype was seen many times. V is TRBV25-1 and J is TRBJ2-3; D not resolved. The better agreement between TRBJ1-5 and the DNA end casts doubt on the J call. Germline CDR1 MGHDK, CDR2 SYGVNS. The CDR3 sequence is 14 residues long. The CDR3 DNA sequence: TGTGCCAGCAATAGCGGGAGGGCAGTGGATACGCAGCATTTT. It translates to CASNSGRAVDTQHF.

This clonotype showed up many times. One end of the junction fails to match germline, which may point to a read error. The chain is built from TRBV4-1 and TRBJ1-5, with D possibly TRBD1 on 6 matching bases. Germline CDR1 reads MGHRA; CDR2 reads YSYEKL. The CDR3 runs 14 residues. The CDR3 sequence is CASSTGFSNQPQHF. CDR3 bases: TGCGCCAGCAGCACAGGGTTTAGCAATCAGCCCCAACATTTT.

V is TRBV7-3 and J is TRBJ2-7; 11 bases agree with TRBD1. J lost 5 bases, V lost 0 bases, and 6 bases had no gene match. This CDR3 contains 16 residues. Per germline, CDR1 SGHTA and CDR2 FQGTGA. This CDR3 reads CASSLTRTGGVDEQYF. CDR3 nucleotide sequence: TGTGCCAGCAGCTTAACCCGGACAGGGGGCGTCGACGAGCAGTACTTC.

This sequence joins TRBV29-1 and TRBJ2-3; D ambiguous. CDR3 length equals 16 residues. Germline V gene lookup returns CDR1 SQVTM and CDR2 ANQGSEA. The V gene lost 7 bases and the J gene lost 1 base, with 21 bases spanning the gap. CDR3 nucleotides: TGCAGCGCAGAACAACCGGTCGGCTGGGGCACAGATACGCAGTATTTT. It yields the protein CSAEQPVGWGTDTQYF.